Below, one T cell receptor (beta chain) is given with its context. This clonotype was recorded many times. Its target antigen remains unknown. Per-nucleotide qualities are absent, and no much larger clonotype sits a single base away. The CDR3 covers 15 residues, taking in both the cysteine and the phenylalanine. Kept here is only the CDR3 DNA, which spans 45 bases and is read in frame from base 1. CDR1 and CDR2, per the germline V gene, are SGHTA and FQGNSA. The junction carries 12 bases between V and J, which are trimmed by 5 bases and 1 base respectively. This sample's treatment or condition label indicates: in vitro stimulation with specific CMV peptide epitopes to enrich CMV-specific T cells. This specimen comes from a study of T cell repertoires in cytomegalovirus infection (dated by TCRdb to about 2019). A note on the overall study: Recently identified HLA-C-restricted CMV epitopes, whose presentation resists viral immunomodulation, were targeted by peptide stimulations together with well-studied HLA-B-restricted epitopes. The HLA type of each donor mattered for the analysis, because public TCR beta signatures pointed to carriage of CMV infection along with the matching HLA type.

These reads were obtained on an Illumina HiSeq 1500. TCRdb took the public reads, trimmed them with fastp at Q25, ran MiXCR for clone calling and kept in-frame beta chains. Identical CDR3 protein sequences are pooled into one entry, listed with their most common genes and DNA. Present in this sample are 700,000 to 900,000 distinct CDR3 sequences, approximately 32% of which were seen just once. Together, the top ten hold around 13% of the sample. What the work shows at the level of the full study, not this receptor alone: Carriers of CMV infection plus the relevant HLA type were discriminated by the cumulative frequency of public TCR beta family members in the study cohort and in an independent roughly 370-donor cohort. The ex vivo response was dominated by HLA-C-restricted CMV-specific TCR beta clonotypes, which also provided the single most frequent clonotype in two of eight donors.

The starting material was cultured CD8+ T cells from PBMCs, obtained from culture after CMV antigen stimulation. The V gene is TRBV7-2 and the J gene is TRBJ1-5; matching of 6 bases hints at TRBD1 as the D gene. The source of this sequence is a human donor in good health (CMV status not recorded). Some clones in this sample may be carry-over from other donors' samples. Here is the DNA: TGTGCCAGCAGCCCAGGGGTGGGGAGCAATCAGCCCCAGCATTTT. It is translated as CASSPGVGSNQPQHF.